A single sample is the source of the 9 T cell receptor beta chains below, sequenced in a study of identifying expanded T cells in peripheral blood. Assay used: immunoSEQ multiplex PCR; TCRdb lists only in-frame clones, some missing. The sample consists of some 96,000 clones, 88% of them appearing once. The sample was blood. These receptors were taken from a person aged 18 to 75 in good health.

The chain couples TRBV28 to TRBJ2-3; TRBD1 aligns across 8 bases. Germline V gives CDR1 MDHEN, CDR2 SYDVKM. V gave up 5 bases and J gave up 3 bases; unmatched junction bases: 7. The CDR3 totals 15 residues. The CDR3 loop reads CASSAGTGRTDTQYF. The DNA of the CDR3 is TGTGCCAGCAGTGCCGGGACAGGTCGGACAGATACGCAGTATTTT. The entire variable domain, with the rest obtained from reference TRBV28 and TRBJ2-3, is as follows: DVKVTQSSRYLVKRTGEKVFLECVQDMDHENMFWYRQDPGLGLRLIYFSYDVKMKEKGDIPEGYSVSREKKERFSLILESASTNQTSMYLCASSAGTGRTDTQYFGPGTRLTVL.

V and J are TRBV19 and TRBJ2-1, with 10 nucleotides matching TRBD2. V gave up 4 bases and J gave up 6 bases; unmatched junction bases: 6. Germline V gene lookup returns CDR1 LNHDA and CDR2 SQIVND (reference sequence). The CDR3 is made up of 15 amino acids. Written as DNA, the CDR3 is TGTGCCAGTAGTACTTTAGCGGGAGGTACCAATGAGCAGTTCTTC. Its translation: CASSTLAGGTNEQFF.

This clone has just one count. V and J are TRBV5-1 and TRBJ2-3; 8 bases are shared with TRBD2. V dropped 0 bases and J dropped 4; count of bases not matched to a gene: 4. There are 15 residues in the CDR3. Germline V gives CDR1 SGHRS, CDR2 YFSETQ. This CDR3 is CASSLGSGGPDTQYF. DNA of the CDR3: TGCGCCAGCAGCTTGGGCAGCGGGGGCCCAGATACGCAGTATTTT. The full variable domain, completed using reference TRBV5-1 and TRBJ2-3, is KAGVTQTPRYLIKTRGQQVTLSCSPISGHRSVSWYQQTPGQGLQFLFEYFSETQRNKGNFPGRFSGRQFSNSRSEMNVSTLELGDSALYLCASSLGSGGPDTQYFGPGTRLTVL.

This chain links TRBV19 with TRBJ1-1; no reliable D call. The V gene's germline CDR1 is LNHDA and CDR2 SQIVND (reference sequence). V lost 3 bases and J 1 base, leaving 6 bases between the germline ends. CDR3 size: 13 residues. CDR3 in DNA: TGTGCCAGTAGTATTGCGGAGAACACTGAAGCTTTCTTT. It encodes CASSIAENTEAFF.

This clone was picked up one time. This chain links TRBV30 with TRBJ1-2; a weak D match, TRBD1 (6 bases). This CDR3 spans 15 amino acids. Trimming stripped 5 bases from V and 4 bases from J, with 20 bases between. In germline, CDR1 is GTSNPN, CDR2 SVGIG (reference sequence). CDR3 in amino acids: CAWARAGGGSYGYTF. The CDR3 nucleotides read TGTGCCTGGGCCCGGGCGGGGGGGGGCAGCTATGGCTACACCTTC.

This sequence joins TRBV29-1 and TRBJ2-1; 7 nucleotides line up with TRBD1. Germline CDR1 and CDR2: SQVTM and ANQGSEA. The CDR3 totals 13 residues. The V and J ends lost 5 bases and 4 bases, in that order; junction bases with no gene match: 5. In DNA form, the CDR3 reads TGCAGCGTTCGACAGGGCGAATACAATGAGCAGTTCTTC. Translated, it gives CSVRQGEYNEQFF.

The chain joins TRBV30 to TRBJ1-2, with D tentatively TRBD1 (6 bases). V lost 8 bases, J lost 0 bases, and 10 bases lay in between. Germline V gene lookup returns CDR1 GTSNPN and CDR2 SVGIG (reference sequence). The CDR3 has 12 amino acids. The CDR3 loop is CAGDISNYGYTF. The CDR3 nucleotides read TGTGCCGGGGACATCTCTAACTATGGCTACACCTTC.

This rearrangement joins TRBV30 to TRBJ1-1, with a weak D call TRBD1 (5 bases). Trimming took off 5 bases at V and 11 bases at J, with 24 bases between the two ends. The CDR3 spans 14 residues. Germline V gene sequence: CDR1 GTSNPN, CDR2 SVGIG (reference sequence). The CDR3 coding sequence is TGTGCCTGGGACAGCCGTTATGGACCCGGCGTTGCTTTCTTT. Protein product: CAWDSRYGPGVAFF.

This chain joins TRBV19 and TRBJ1-5; D may be TRBD1 (6 bases). The CDR3 sequence is 12 residues long. Trimming cost V 8 bases and J 7 bases, with 12 bases left between them. Germline assignment: CDR1 LNHDA and CDR2 SQIVND (reference sequence). The CDR3 DNA follows: TGTGCCAGTTCTCCCCAGGGGCAGCCCCAGCATTTT. This encodes CASSPQGQPQHF.